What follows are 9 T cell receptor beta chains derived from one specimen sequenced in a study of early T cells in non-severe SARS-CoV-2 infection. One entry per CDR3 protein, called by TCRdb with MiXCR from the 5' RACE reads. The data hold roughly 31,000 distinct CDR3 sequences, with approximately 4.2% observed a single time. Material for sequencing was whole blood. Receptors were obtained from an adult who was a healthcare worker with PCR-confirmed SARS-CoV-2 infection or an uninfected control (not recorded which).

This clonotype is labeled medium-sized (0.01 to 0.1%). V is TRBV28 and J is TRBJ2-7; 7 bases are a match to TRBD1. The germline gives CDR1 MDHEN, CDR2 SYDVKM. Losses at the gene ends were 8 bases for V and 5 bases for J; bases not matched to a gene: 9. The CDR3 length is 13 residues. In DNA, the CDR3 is TGTGCCAGCCGAATGGACAGGTACAACGAGCAGTACTTC. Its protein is CASRMDRYNEQYF.

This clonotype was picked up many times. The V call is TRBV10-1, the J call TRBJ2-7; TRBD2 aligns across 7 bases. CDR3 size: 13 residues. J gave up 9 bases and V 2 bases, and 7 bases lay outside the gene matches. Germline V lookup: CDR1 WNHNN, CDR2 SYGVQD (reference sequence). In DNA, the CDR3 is TGCGCCAGCAGTGAGAACCCTGGGAGGGGGCAGTACTTC. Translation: CASSENPGRGQYF.

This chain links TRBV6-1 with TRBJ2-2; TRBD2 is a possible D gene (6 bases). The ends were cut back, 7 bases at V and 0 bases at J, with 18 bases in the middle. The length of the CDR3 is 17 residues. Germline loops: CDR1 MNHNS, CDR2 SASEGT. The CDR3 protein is CASTTGDGHPNTGELFF. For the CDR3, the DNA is TGTGCCAGCACTACGGGGGACGGACATCCGAACACCGGGGAGCTGTTTTTT.

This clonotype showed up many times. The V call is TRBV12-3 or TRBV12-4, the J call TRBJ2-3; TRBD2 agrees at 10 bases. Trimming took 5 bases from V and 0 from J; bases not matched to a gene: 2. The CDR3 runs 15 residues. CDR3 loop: CASSGLAASTDTQYF. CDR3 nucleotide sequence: TGTGCCAGCAGTGGACTAGCGGCTAGCACAGATACGCAGTATTTT.

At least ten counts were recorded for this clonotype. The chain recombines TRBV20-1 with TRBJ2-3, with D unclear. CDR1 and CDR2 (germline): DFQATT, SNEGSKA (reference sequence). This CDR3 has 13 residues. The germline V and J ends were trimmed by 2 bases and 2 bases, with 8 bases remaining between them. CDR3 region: CSARLVITDTQYF. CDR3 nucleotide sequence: TGCAGTGCTAGACTAGTAATCACAGATACGCAGTATTTT.

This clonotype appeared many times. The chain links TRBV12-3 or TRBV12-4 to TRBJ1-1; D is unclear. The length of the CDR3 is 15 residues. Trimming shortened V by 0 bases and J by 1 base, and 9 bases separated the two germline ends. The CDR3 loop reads CASSLAVVTNTEAFF. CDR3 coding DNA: TGTGCCAGCAGTTTAGCAGTGGTTACGAACACTGAAGCTTTCTTT.

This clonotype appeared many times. The CDR3 region is CASSLDRGPGNTIYF. As DNA, the CDR3 is TGTGCCAGCAGTTTGGACAGGGGCCCTGGAAACACCATATATTTT. The rearrangement joins TRBV12-3 or TRBV12-4 to TRBJ1-3; TRBD1 matches at 9 bases. After removal of 3 bases from V and 2 bases from J, the junction contained 2 bases not matched to a gene. This CDR3 region has 15 residues.

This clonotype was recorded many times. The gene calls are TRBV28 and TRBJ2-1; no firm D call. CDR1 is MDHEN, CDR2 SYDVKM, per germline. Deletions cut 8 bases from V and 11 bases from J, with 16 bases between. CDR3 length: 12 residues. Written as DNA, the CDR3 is TGTGCCAGCGTCACGGCTACCAAGCAGCAGTTCTTC. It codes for CASVTATKQQFF.

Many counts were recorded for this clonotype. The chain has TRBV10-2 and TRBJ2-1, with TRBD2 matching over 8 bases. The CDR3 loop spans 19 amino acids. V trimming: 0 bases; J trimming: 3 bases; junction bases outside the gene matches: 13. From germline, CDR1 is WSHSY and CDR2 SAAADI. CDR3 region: CASSESKSWASGRYNEQFF. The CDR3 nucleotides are TGCGCCAGCAGTGAGTCGAAATCGTGGGCTAGCGGGCGCTACAATGAGCAGTTCTTC.